These 20 T cell receptor beta chains originate from one sample sequenced in a study of shared clonotypes between healthy human individuals. Some clones are missing from TCRdb's copy, which holds only in-frame ones; the method was immunoSEQ multiplex PCR. Of 600,000 to 800,000 clones listed, around 77% are singletons. Input material: memory CD4+ T cells sorted from blood. Subset denoted: CD45RA-negative fraction. Receptor source: a woman aged 25 to 39 in good health.

V is TRBV29-1 and J is TRBJ1-5; possible D gene TRBD1, 6 bases. The ends were cut back, 4 bases at V and 1 base at J, with 8 bases in the middle. This CDR3 is built from 13 residues. The germline V gene encodes CDR1 SQVTM and CDR2 ANQGSEA. The CDR3 sequence: CSVAQGSNQPQHF. As DNA, the CDR3 is TGCAGCGTTGCCCAGGGGAGCAATCAGCCCCAGCATTTT. Looking up the rest from reference TRBV29-1 and TRBJ1-5 gives the full variable domain: SAVISQKPSRDICQRGTSLTIQCQVDSQVTMMFWYRQQPGQSLTLIATANQGSEATYESGFVIDKFPISRPNLTFSTLTVSNMSPEDSSIYLCSVAQGSNQPQHFGDGTRLSIL.

The chain employs TRBV5-6 and TRBJ2-5, with TRBD1 matching over 7 bases. V was clipped by 4 bases and J by 3 bases; unmatched bases: 3. CDR1 is SGHDT, CDR2 YYEEEE, per germline. CDR3 length: 13 amino acids. The CDR3 bases are TGTGCCAGCAGCCCCGGGACAGAAGAGACCCAGTACTTC. Amino acid sequence: CASSPGTEETQYF.

The chain uses TRBV27 and TRBJ2-2; no definite D call. Germline CDR1 MNHEY, CDR2 SMNVEV (reference sequence). CDR3 length equals 18 residues. Trimming cost V 7 bases and J 1 base, with 22 bases left between them. CDR3 bases: TGTGCCAGCACTCCCATCGGGTTAGGGCAGATGAACACCGGGGAGCTGTTTTTT. Its protein is CASTPIGLGQMNTGELFF.

As for this clone: This specimen includes other DNA sequences encoding the same CDR3. V and J are TRBV7-3 and TRBJ1-1; D possibly corresponds to TRBD1 (5 bases). Germline loops: CDR1 SGHTA, CDR2 FQGTGA. Trimming cost V 1 base and J 1 base, with 7 bases left between them. The CDR3 runs to 14 residues. In DNA form, the CDR3 reads TGTGCCAGCAGCTTAATCGGGGGGAACACTGAAGCTTTCTTT. This codes for CASSLIGGNTEAFF.

The genes are TRBV7-2 and TRBJ1-5; D is unclear. V lost 1 base, J lost 0 bases, and 7 bases lay in between. Germline CDR1 SGHTA, CDR2 FQGNSA. This CDR3 is built from 15 residues. The CDR3 protein is CASSLERSSNQPQHF. The CDR3, as DNA: TGTGCCAGCAGCTTAGAGCGCAGTAGCAATCAGCCCCAGCATTTT.

The V call is TRBV28, the J call TRBJ1-5, with D unresolved. The CDR3 runs to 17 residues. CDR1 MDHEN and CDR2 SYDVKM come from the germline V gene. Trimming removed 8 bases at V and 4 bases at J, with 24 bases between. CDR3 coding DNA: TGTGCCAGCGGTCGTACCCATTTCCGGGCCAATAATCAGCCCCAGCATTTT. This codes for CASGRTHFRANNQPQHF.

The V call is TRBV6-6, the J call TRBJ2-5; 9 bases are a match to TRBD2. The CDR3 runs to 15 residues. Germline lookup yields CDR1 MNHNY and CDR2 SVGAGI (reference sequence). After removal of 5 bases from V and 7 bases from J, the junction contained 11 bases not matched to a gene. The CDR3 DNA is TGTGCCAGCAGTACGACGGGACTAGCTGTAGGGACCCAGTACTTC. It codes for CASSTTGLAVGTQYF.

The V gene is TRBV5-4, the J gene TRBJ1-5; 7 bases are shared with TRBD1. The CDR3 extends over 12 amino acids. Trimming removed 4 bases from V and 7 bases from J; junction bases left unmatched: 2. The germline gives CDR1 SGHNT, CDR2 YYREEE (reference sequence). CDR3 residues: CASSRQGQPQHF. The CDR3 region has the DNA TGTGCCAGCAGCAGACAGGGACAGCCCCAGCATTTT.

J is TRBJ1-5 and V is TRBV10-3; D is perhaps TRBD1 (5 bases). The germline V and J ends were trimmed by 5 bases and 4 bases, with 12 bases remaining between them. The CDR3 has 14 amino acids. CDR1 and CDR2 from the germline V gene are ENHRY and SYGVKD. CDR3 in DNA: TGTGCCATCAGTCCGAACCCAGGGAATCAGCCCCAGCATTTT. It translates to CAISPNPGNQPQHF.

The chain employs TRBV7-9 and TRBJ1-2; D not resolved. Trimming left V 5 bases short and J 0 bases short, with 16 bases between. This CDR3 contains 16 residues. Germline lookup yields CDR1 SEHNR and CDR2 FQNEAQ (reference sequence). The chain's CDR3 is CASSPGPGSPNYGYTF. The DNA for the CDR3 is TGTGCCAGCAGCCCGGGCCCGGGGAGCCCTAACTATGGCTACACCTTC.

For the CDR3, the DNA is TGTGCCAGTAGTACCTGGTTCTCTAGCACAGATACGCAGTATTTT. It is translated as CASSTWFSSTDTQYF. V gene TRBV19 combines with J gene TRBJ2-3; D remains ambiguous. Trimming cost V 4 bases and J 0 bases, with 11 bases left between them. Germline CDR1 LNHDA, CDR2 SQIVND (reference sequence). There are 15 residues in the CDR3.

The chain carries TRBV7-2 and TRBJ1-2, with D possibly being TRBD1 (5 bases). CDR1 is SGHTA and CDR2 is FQGNSA in the germline V gene. This CDR3 comprises 13 residues. Trimming shortened V by 5 bases and J by 9 bases, and 16 bases separated the two germline ends. CDR3 sequence (DNA): TGTGCCAGCAGCCCAGATAGGGGTAGTAGCTACACCTTC. It codes for CASSPDRGSSYTF.

This clone appeared a single time. The rearrangement links TRBV2 to TRBJ2-1; D gene unclear. The CDR3 spans 16 residues. V was pared by 4 bases and J by 0 bases, with 13 bases between. From germline, CDR1 is SNHLY and CDR2 FYNNEI. The CDR3, as DNA: TGTGCCAGCAGTGTAAGGACGGCGAGCTCCTACAATGAGCAGTTCTTC. Its translation is CASSVRTASSYNEQFF.

This chain links TRBV30 with TRBJ2-5; possible D gene TRBD2, 6 bases. Germline CDR1 is GTSNPN and CDR2 is SVGIG (reference sequence). V lost 2 bases and J 5 bases, leaving 18 bases between the germline ends. The CDR3 has 15 amino acids. The CDR3 coding sequence is TGTGCCTGGAGTTACATAGGGTCCGGGAGCGAGACCCAGTACTTC. This codes for CAWSYIGSGSETQYF.

The chain is built from TRBV6-6 and TRBJ1-5; D perhaps matches TRBD1 (6 bases). Germline V gene lookup returns CDR1 MNHNY and CDR2 SVGAGI (reference sequence). CDR3 length: 15 residues. Trimming stripped 2 bases from V and 2 bases from J, with 10 bases between. CDR3 in DNA: TGTGCCAGCAGTTACGGGGGCTTTGGCAATCAGCCCCAGCATTTT. This codes for CASSYGGFGNQPQHF.

The sample holds one count of this clone. A read error is likely here: a far larger clone is one base away. The CDR3 DNA is TGTGCCAGCAGCTGGGACAGTAACTATGGCTACACCTTC. Translated, it gives CASSWDSNYGYTF. This chain links TRBV11-1 with TRBJ1-2; 7 bases match TRBD1. This CDR3 is built from 13 residues. CDR1 is SGHAT and CDR2 is FQDESV in the germline V gene (reference sequence). V was clipped by 4 bases and J by 1 base; unmatched bases: 0.

The chain recombines TRBV11-3 with TRBJ2-3; D possibly matches TRBD1 or TRBD2 (5 bases each). The V end was cut by 5 bases, the J end by 3 bases, with 21 bases between. The CDR3 extends over 17 amino acids. CDR1 is SGHNT and CDR2 is YENEEA in the germline V gene. The CDR3 coding sequence is TGTGCCAGCAGCCTGGCTATCGGGGCAGGGTATACAGATACGCAGTATTTT. This translates into CASSLAIGAGYTDTQYF.

The chain joins TRBV7-8 to TRBJ1-1, with 7 bases matching TRBD1. The CDR3 sequence is 12 residues long. V lost 5 bases to trimming and J lost 9 bases; unmatched junction nucleotides: 6. Per the germline V gene, CDR1 is SGHVS and CDR2 is FQNEAQ. The CDR3 spells CASSQNRGKAFF. CDR3 in DNA: TGTGCCAGCAGCCAAAACAGGGGTAAAGCTTTCTTT. Full variable domain (remainder filled in from reference TRBV7-8 and TRBJ1-1): GAGVSQSPRYKVAKRGQDVALRCDPISGHVSLFWYQQALGQGPEFLTYFQNEAQLDKSGLPSDRFFAERPEGSVSTLKIQRTQQEDSAVYLCASSQNRGKAFFGQGTRLTVV.

This clone was counted between two and nine times. The sample has other DNA sequences that encode this CDR3 too. The chain joins TRBV5-4 to TRBJ2-4; possibly TRBD2 for D (6 bases). The ends were cut back, 0 bases at V and 1 base at J, with 8 bases in the middle. The CDR3 sequence is 15 residues long. The germline gives CDR1 SGHNT, CDR2 YYREEE (reference sequence). This CDR3 is CASSLAGGAKNIQYF. CDR3 sequence (DNA): TGTGCCAGCAGCTTGGCCGGGGGTGCCAAAAACATTCAGTACTTC.

The chain couples TRBV27 to TRBJ1-4; TRBD1 aligns across 8 bases. V shed 5 bases and J 8 bases; nucleotides not matched to a gene: 7. The CDR3 is made up of 14 amino acids. CDR1 is MNHEY, CDR2 SMNVEV, per germline (reference sequence). CDR3 DNA sequence: TGTGCCAGCAGTCGCAGGGGGCTGGGGGAAAAACTGTTTTTT. It encodes CASSRRGLGEKLFF.